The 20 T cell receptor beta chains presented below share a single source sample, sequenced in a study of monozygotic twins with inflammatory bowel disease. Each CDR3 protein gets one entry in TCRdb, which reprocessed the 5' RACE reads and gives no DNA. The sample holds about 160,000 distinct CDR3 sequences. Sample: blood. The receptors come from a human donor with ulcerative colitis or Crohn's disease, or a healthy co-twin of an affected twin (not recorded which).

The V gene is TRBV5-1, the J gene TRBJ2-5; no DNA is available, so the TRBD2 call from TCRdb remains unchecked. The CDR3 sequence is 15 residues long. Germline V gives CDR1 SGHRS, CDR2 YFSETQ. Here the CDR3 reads CASSLIRTSQETQYF.

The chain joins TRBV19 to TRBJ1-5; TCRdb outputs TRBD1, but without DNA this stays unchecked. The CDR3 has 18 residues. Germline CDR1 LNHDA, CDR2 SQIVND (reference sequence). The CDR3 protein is CASSMGEGQGRGNQPQHF.

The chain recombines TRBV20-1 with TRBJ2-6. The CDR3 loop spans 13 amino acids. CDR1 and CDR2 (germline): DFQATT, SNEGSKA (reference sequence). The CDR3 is CSARNSGANVLTF.

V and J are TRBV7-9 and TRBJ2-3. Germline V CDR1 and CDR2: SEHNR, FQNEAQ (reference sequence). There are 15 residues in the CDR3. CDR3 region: CASSLAERRTDTQYF.

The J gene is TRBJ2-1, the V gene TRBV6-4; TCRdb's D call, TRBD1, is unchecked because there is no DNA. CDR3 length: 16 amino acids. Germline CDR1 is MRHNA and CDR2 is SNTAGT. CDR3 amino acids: CASSESSGRGGNEQFF.

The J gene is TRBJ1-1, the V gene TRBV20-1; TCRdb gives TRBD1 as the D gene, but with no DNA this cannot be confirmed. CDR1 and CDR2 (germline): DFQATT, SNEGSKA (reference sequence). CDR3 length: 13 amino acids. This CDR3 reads CSARYTGDTEAFF.

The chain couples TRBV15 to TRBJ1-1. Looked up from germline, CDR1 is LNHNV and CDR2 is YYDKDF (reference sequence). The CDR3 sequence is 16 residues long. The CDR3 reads CATSRDLREPSVEAFF.

The CDR3 sequence: CASSQQGDQPQHF. This chain uses TRBV7-2 with TRBJ1-5; TCRdb's D gene call, TRBD1, goes unchecked for lack of DNA. Germline V gene data show CDR1 as SGHTA and CDR2 as FQGNSA. The CDR3 consists of 13 residues.

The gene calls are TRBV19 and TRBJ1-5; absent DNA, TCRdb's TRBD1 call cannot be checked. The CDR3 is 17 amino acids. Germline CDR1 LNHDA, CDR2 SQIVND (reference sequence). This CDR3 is CASSRRAVGTSNQPQHF. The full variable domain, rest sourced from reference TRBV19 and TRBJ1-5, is DGGITQSPKYLFRKEGQNVTLSCEQNLNHDAMYWYRQDPGQGLRLIYYSQIVNDFQKGDIAEGYSVSREKKESFPLTVTSAQKNPTAFYLCASSRRAVGTSNQPQHFGDGTRLSIL.

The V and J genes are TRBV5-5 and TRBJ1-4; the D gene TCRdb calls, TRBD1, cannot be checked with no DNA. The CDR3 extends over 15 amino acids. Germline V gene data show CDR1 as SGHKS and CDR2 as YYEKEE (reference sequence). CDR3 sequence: CASTHPGTEIEKLFF.

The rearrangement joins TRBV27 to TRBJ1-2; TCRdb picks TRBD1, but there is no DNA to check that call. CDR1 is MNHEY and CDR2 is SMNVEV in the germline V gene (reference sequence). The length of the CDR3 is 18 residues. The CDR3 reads CASSLLPRGTYMGRGYTF.

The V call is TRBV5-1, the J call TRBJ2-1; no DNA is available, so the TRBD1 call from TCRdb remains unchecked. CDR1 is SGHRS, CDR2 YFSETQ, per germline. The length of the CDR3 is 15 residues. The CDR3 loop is CASSKMRGPYNEQFF.

The CDR3: CASSLNAGTDTQYF. This chain uses TRBV7-2 with TRBJ2-3. This CDR3 is 14 amino acids long. The germline V gene encodes CDR1 SGHTA and CDR2 FQGNSA.

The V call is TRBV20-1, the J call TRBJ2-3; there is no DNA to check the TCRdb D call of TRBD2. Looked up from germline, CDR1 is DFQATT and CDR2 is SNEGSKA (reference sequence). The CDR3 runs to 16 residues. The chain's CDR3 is CSASSGGAFGTDTQYF.

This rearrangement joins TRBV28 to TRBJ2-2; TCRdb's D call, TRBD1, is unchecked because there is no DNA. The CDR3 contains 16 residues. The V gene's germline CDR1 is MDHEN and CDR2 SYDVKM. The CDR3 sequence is CASSLLGTQNTGELFF.

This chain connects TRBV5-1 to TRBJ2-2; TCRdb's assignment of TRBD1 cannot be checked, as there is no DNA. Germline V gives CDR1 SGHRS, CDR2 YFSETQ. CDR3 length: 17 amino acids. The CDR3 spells CASSMAVPGHFTGELFF.

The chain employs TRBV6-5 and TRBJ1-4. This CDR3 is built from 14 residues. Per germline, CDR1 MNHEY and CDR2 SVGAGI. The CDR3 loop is CASSFRRINEKLFF.

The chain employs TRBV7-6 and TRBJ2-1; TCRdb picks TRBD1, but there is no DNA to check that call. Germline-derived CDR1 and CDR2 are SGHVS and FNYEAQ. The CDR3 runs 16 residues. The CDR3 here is CASSPTGTGGIYEQFF.

The CDR3 loop is CASSLVQTTGELFF. This chain uses TRBV5-1 with TRBJ2-2. CDR1 and CDR2 (germline): SGHRS, YFSETQ. The CDR3 totals 14 residues.

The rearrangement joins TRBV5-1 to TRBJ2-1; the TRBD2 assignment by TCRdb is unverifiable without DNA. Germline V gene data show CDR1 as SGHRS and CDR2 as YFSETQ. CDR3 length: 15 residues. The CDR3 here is CATQRLPSLYDEQFF. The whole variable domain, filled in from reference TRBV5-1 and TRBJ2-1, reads KAGVTQTPRYLIKTRGQQVTLSCSPISGHRSVSWYQQTPGQGLQFLFEYFSETQRNKGNFPGRFSGRQFSNSRSEMNVSTLELGDSALYLCATQRLPSLYDEQFFGPGTRLTVL.